The 19 T cell receptor beta chains listed next were all sequenced from one sample in a study of cytomegalovirus exposure and HLA in healthy donors (TCRdb year 2017). Receptors were amplified or captured by the immunoSEQ multiplex PCR assay. TCRdb mirrors the immuneACCESS table, restricted to in-frame sequences. Some clones are absent from its copies; in checked studies, under half trace to an unresolved V gene, and the reason for the others is unknown. The sample data list 100,000 or so clones, and 86% of these were observed just once. Under 4.5% of the sample is taken by the ten largest. Sequencing was done on a sample of PBMCs. These receptors originate from a woman between 18 and 29 years old in good health and CMV-seropositive.

This rearrangement joins TRBV6-5 to TRBJ1-1; maybe TRBD1 (6 bases). Germline-derived CDR1 and CDR2 are MNHEY and SVGAGI. V gave up 2 bases and J gave up 5 bases, with 12 bases separating them. CDR3 size: 14 residues. The CDR3 coding sequence is TGTGCCAGCAGTTACATCGAGGGGGGGACTGAAGCTTTCTTT. Translated: CASSYIEGGTEAFF.

The CDR3 is CATARDTTNYGYTF. CDR3 DNA sequence: TGCGCCACCGCCCGGGACACAACTAACTATGGCTACACCTTC. V and J are TRBV5-1 and TRBJ1-2, with D maybe TRBD1 (6 bases). V was shortened by 9 bases and J by 0 bases, with 15 bases between the two germline ends. The CDR3 contains 14 residues. Germline CDR1 is SGHRS and CDR2 is YFSETQ.

V usage is TRBV11-2 and J usage is TRBJ2-7, with 8 nucleotides matching TRBD1. The CDR3 extends over 16 amino acids. The V and J ends lost 4 bases and 5 bases, in that order; junction bases with no gene match: 13. Germline values: CDR1 SGHAT, CDR2 FQNNGV. CDR3 nucleotide sequence: TGTGCCAGCAGCTCACCTCAGGGGGCCCCTTGGGACGAGCAGTACTTC. It specifies CASSSPQGAPWDEQYF.

The CDR3 nucleotides read TGTGCCAGCAGCTTAGTAGCGGGGGTTATCTCCTACGAGCAGTACTTC. This sequence encodes CASSLVAGVISYEQYF. The chain is built from TRBV13 and TRBJ2-7, with TRBD2 matching 9 bases. With 1 base clipped from V and 0 bases from J, the junction kept 4 bases outside the gene matches. This CDR3 contains 16 residues. Germline assignment: CDR1 PRHDT and CDR2 FYEKMQ (reference sequence).

As concerns this clone: One end of the junction does not line up with germline, which may come from a read error. J is TRBJ1-2 and V is TRBV11-3, with 7 bases matching TRBD1. Germline V gives CDR1 SGHNT, CDR2 YENEEA. The CDR3 has 17 residues. CDR3 in DNA: TGTGCCAGCAGCTTAGCGCGACAGGGACGGATTAACGATGGCTACACCTTC. This encodes CASSLARQGRINDGYTF.

This sequence joins TRBV7-9 and TRBJ2-7; TRBD1 matches 8 bases. V trimming: 3 bases; J trimming: 3 bases; junction bases outside the gene matches: 4. The CDR3 totals 14 residues. CDR1 and CDR2 from the germline V gene are SEHNR and FQNEAQ (reference sequence). CDR3 residues: CASSFDRGFYEQYF. Here the CDR3 DNA reads TGTGCCAGCAGCTTTGACAGGGGATTCTACGAGCAGTACTTC. The variable domain in full, completed from reference TRBV7-9 and TRBJ2-7, reads DTGVSQNPRHKITKRGQNVTFRCDPISEHNRLYWYRQTLGQGPEFLTYFQNEAQLEKSRLLSDRFSAERPKGSFSTLEIQRTEQGDSAMYLCASSFDRGFYEQYFGPGTRLTVT.

The rearrangement links TRBV2 to TRBJ1-1; D unclear. Germline assignment: CDR1 SNHLY and CDR2 FYNNEI. V dropped 2 bases and J dropped 0 bases, with 4 bases sitting between them. This CDR3 comprises 13 residues. The CDR3 coding sequence is TGTGCCAGCAGTGAAACGGTGAACACTGAAGCTTTCTTT. It codes for CASSETVNTEAFF.

The count of this clone is one. This sequence joins TRBV20-1 and TRBJ1-4; D uncertain. Looked up from germline, CDR1 is DFQATT and CDR2 is SNEGSKA (reference sequence). This CDR3 is built from 11 residues. V was trimmed by 5 bases and J by 8 bases, leaving 9 bases between them. CDR3 nucleotides: TGCAGTGCTGGGCCTGGGGAAAAACTGTTTTTT. It codes for CSAGPGEKLFF.

The chain recombines TRBV11-3 with TRBJ2-7, with 8 bases matching TRBD1. Germline V gene lookup returns CDR1 SGHNT and CDR2 YENEEA. V dropped 1 base and J dropped 1; count of bases not matched to a gene: 3. The CDR3 consists of 15 residues. The CDR3 DNA sequence: TGTGCCAGCAGCTTAGGGACAGGGATTTCCTACGAGCAGTACTTC. Encoded protein: CASSLGTGISYEQYF.

This chain joins TRBV11-2 and TRBJ1-6; TRBD1 aligns across 9 bases. The CDR3 has 15 residues. V trimming: 5 bases; J trimming: 7 bases; junction bases outside the gene matches: 6. Germline lookup yields CDR1 SGHAT and CDR2 FQNNGV. The CDR3: CASSVQGAGNSPLHF. DNA of the CDR3: TGTGCCAGCAGCGTACAGGGGGCGGGCAATTCACCCCTCCACTTT.

The CDR3 region is CASSFSGNEQFF. The CDR3, as DNA: TGTGCCAGCAGTTTTTCGGGGAATGAGCAGTTCTTC. The rearrangement joins TRBV27 to TRBJ2-1, with a tentative D call TRBD2 (5 bases). V lost 3 bases and J 7 bases, leaving 7 bases between the germline ends. Germline V gene lookup returns CDR1 MNHEY and CDR2 SMNVEV (reference sequence). The CDR3 loop spans 12 amino acids.

As to this clone: A read error may produce the germline difference seen at one junction end. The chain links TRBV5-1 to TRBJ2-5, with TRBD2 as a possible D gene (6 bases). The CDR3 runs to 14 residues. The germline V gene has CDR1 SGHRS and CDR2 YFSETQ. CDR3 sequence: CASSPGTHQETQYF. For the CDR3, the DNA is TGCGCCAGCAGCCCCGGGACTCACCAGGAGACCCAGTACTTC.

The chain uses TRBV30 and TRBJ2-4; the D gene is possibly TRBD1 (6 bases). The CDR3 is 11 amino acids. Germline V gene sequence: CDR1 GTSNPN, CDR2 SVGIG (reference sequence). Trimming stripped 1 base from V and 13 bases from J, with 11 bases between. CDR3 residues: CAWSGGPLQYF. As DNA, the CDR3 is TGTGCCTGGAGTGGGGGGCCCCTGCAGTACTTC.

This clone appeared a single time. The chain combines TRBV25-1 with TRBJ1-4; no firm D call. There are 15 residues in the CDR3. Trimming pared 8 bases from V and 8 bases from J, leaving 21 bases between. Germline V gene data show CDR1 as MGHDK and CDR2 as SYGVNS. The CDR3 bases are TGTGCCAGCCATTCTACCGGGATTCGCGGCGAAAAACTGTTTTTT. As protein: CASHSTGIRGEKLFF.

The chain joins TRBV7-9 to TRBJ2-3, with D tentatively TRBD1 (6 bases). Germline V gene sequence: CDR1 SEHNR, CDR2 FQNEAQ (reference sequence). With 1 base removed from V and 5 bases from J, the gap between germline ends came to 10 bases. This CDR3 comprises 14 residues. The CDR3 coding sequence is TGTGCCAGCAGCTTAGGGGGGCCTGTAGATACGCAGTATTTT. It yields the protein CASSLGGPVDTQYF.

The chain has TRBV7-8 and TRBJ1-2, with TRBD1 identical over 11 bases. Trimming at V came to 4 bases and at J to 6 bases, leaving 4 bases not matched to a gene. The CDR3 has 14 residues. CDR1 and CDR2 (germline): SGHVS, FQNEAQ. The CDR3 DNA sequence: TGTGCCAGCAGCTCGGGACAGGGGGAGGATGGCTACACCTTC. Translation gives CASSSGQGEDGYTF. The variable domain in full, completed from reference TRBV7-8 and TRBJ1-2, reads GAGVSQSPRYKVAKRGQDVALRCDPISGHVSLFWYQQALGQGPEFLTYFQNEAQLDKSGLPSDRFFAERPEGSVSTLKIQRTQQEDSAVYLCASSSGQGEDGYTFGSGTRLTVV.

V and J are TRBV29-1 and TRBJ2-7, with D hard to call. V gave up 2 bases and J gave up 4 bases, with 6 bases separating them. The CDR3 loop spans 11 amino acids. Germline V gene lookup returns CDR1 SQVTM and CDR2 ANQGSEA. CDR3 amino acids: CSVESGYEQYF. The CDR3 coding sequence is TGCAGCGTTGAATCCGGTTACGAGCAGTACTTC.

V gene TRBV9 combines with J gene TRBJ2-1; TRBD1 might be the D (6 bases). The CDR3 covers 13 residues. Trimming cost V 0 bases and J 8 bases, with 9 bases left between them. The germline CDR1 and CDR2 sequences are SGDLS and YYNGEE. CDR3 region: CASSVDGGDEQFF. The CDR3 DNA reads TGTGCCAGCAGCGTAGATGGGGGCGATGAGCAGTTCTTC. The full variable domain, in which reference TRBV9 and TRBJ2-1 provide the parts outside the CDR3, is DSGVTQTPKHLITATGQRVTLRCSPRSGDLSVYWYQQSLDQGLQFLIQYYNGEERAKGNILERFSAQQFPDLHSELNLSSLELGDSALYFCASSVDGGDEQFFGPGTRLTVL.

The V gene is TRBV9, the J gene TRBJ2-7; 7 nucleotides align to TRBD1. Germline CDR1 and CDR2: SGDLS and YYNGEE. With V trimmed by 0 bases and J by 2 bases, 8 bases remained unmatched. The CDR3 sequence is 16 residues long. The CDR3 spells CASSVDPGQIAYEQYF. DNA of the CDR3: TGTGCCAGCAGCGTAGACCCGGGACAGATAGCCTACGAGCAGTACTTC.